This note documents a single T cell receptor beta chain sequence. How the authors handled the data: For nucleated cells, counts were estimated from reference gene primer amplification. Data came from immunoSEQ multiplex PCR; TCRdb stores just in-frame clones and leaves some out. V, J and clone size are those of that table, while D and trimming were read from the DNA. The table lists approximately 200,000 clones, approximately 84% of them singletons. These data belong to a study of blood T cell repertoires in COVID-19. About the research overall: Sites in the United States, Italy and Spain provided acute and convalescent COVID-19 samples.

The CDR3 sequence is 14 residues long. Germline values: CDR1 LNHDA, CDR2 SQIVND (reference sequence). V was cut by 5 bases and J by 7 bases, with 14 bases left in between. Specimen: peripheral blood. J is TRBJ1-4 and V is TRBV19; weak D call: TRBD1 (6 bases). The sequence was collected from a woman between 25 and 40 years old who had recovered from COVID-19. CDR3 sequence reads: CASSGMWGREKLFF. CDR3 DNA: TGTGCCAGTAGTGGGATGTGGGGGCGTGAAAAACTGTTTTTT.